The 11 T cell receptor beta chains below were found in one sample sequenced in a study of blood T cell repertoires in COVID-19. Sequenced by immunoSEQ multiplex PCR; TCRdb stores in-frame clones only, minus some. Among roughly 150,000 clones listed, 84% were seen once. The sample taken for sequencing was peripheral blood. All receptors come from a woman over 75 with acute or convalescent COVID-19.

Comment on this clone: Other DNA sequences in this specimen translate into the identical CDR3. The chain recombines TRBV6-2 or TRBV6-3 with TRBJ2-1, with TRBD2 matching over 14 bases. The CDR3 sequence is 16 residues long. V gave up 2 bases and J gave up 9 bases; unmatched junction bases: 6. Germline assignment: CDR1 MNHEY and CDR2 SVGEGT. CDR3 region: CASSYRLAGGPGEQFF. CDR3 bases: TGTGCCAGCAGTTACCGACTAGCGGGGGGGCCTGGTGAGCAGTTCTTC.

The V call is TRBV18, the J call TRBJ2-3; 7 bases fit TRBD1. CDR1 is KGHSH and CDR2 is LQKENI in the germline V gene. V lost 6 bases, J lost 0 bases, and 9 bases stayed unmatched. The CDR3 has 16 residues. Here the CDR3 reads CASSQTGTVSTDTQYF. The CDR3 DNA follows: TGTGCCAGCTCGCAGACCGGGACAGTGAGCACAGATACGCAGTATTTT.

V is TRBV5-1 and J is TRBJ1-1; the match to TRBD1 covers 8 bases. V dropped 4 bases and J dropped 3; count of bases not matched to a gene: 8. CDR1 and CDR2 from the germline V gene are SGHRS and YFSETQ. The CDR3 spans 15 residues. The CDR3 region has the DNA TGCGCCAGCAGCGGAAACAGGGGGGTTGACACTGAAGCTTTCTTT. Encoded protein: CASSGNRGVDTEAFF.

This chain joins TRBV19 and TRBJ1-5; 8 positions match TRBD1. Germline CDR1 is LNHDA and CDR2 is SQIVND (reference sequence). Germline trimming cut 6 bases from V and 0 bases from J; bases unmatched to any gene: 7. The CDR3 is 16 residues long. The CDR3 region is CASREAGTGSNQPQHF. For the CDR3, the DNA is TGTGCCAGTAGGGAAGCCGGGACAGGTAGCAATCAGCCCCAGCATTTT. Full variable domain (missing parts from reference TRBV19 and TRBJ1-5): DGGITQSPKYLFRKEGQNVTLSCEQNLNHDAMYWYRQDPGQGLRLIYYSQIVNDFQKGDIAEGYSVSREKKESFPLTVTSAQKNPTAFYLCASREAGTGSNQPQHFGDGTRLSIL.

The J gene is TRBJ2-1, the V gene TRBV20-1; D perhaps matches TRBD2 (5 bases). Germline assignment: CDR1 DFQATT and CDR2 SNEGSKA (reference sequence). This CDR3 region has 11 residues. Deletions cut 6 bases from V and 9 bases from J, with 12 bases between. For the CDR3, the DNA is TGCAGTGCCACGGAGGTGCCTGAGCAGTTCTTC. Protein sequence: CSATEVPEQFF.

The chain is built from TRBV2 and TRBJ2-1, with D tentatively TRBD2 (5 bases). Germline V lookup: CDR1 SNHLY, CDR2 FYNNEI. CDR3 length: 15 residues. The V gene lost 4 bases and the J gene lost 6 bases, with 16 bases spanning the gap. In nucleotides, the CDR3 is TGTGCCAGCAGTGCCGCGAGGACTTCGGGCAATGAGCAGTTCTTC. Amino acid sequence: CASSAARTSGNEQFF.

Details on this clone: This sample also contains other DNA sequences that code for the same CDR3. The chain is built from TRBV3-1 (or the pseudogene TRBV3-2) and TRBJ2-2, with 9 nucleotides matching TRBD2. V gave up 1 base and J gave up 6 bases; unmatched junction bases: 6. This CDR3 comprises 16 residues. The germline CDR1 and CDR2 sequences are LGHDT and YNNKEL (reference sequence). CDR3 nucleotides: TGTGCCAGCAGCCAAGGGTTAGCGGGAGTTGCCGGGGAGCTGTTTTTT. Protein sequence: CASSQGLAGVAGELFF.

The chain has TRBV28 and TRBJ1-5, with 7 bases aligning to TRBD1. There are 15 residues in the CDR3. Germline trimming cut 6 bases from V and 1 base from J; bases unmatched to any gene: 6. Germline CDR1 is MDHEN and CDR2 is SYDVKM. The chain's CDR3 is CASSHRDRSNQPQHF. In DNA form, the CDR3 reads TGTGCCAGCAGCCATAGGGACAGAAGCAATCAGCCCCAGCATTTT. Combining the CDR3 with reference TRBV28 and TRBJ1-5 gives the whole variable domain DVKVTQSSRYLVKRTGEKVFLECVQDMDHENMFWYRQDPGLGLRLIYFSYDVKMKEKGDIPEGYSVSREKKERFSLILESASTNQTSMYLCASSHRDRSNQPQHFGDGTRLSIL.

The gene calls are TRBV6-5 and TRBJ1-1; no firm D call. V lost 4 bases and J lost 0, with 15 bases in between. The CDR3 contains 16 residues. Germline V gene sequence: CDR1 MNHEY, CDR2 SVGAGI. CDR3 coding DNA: TGTGCCAGCAGTTCCCTCCTACCTAGAATGAACACTGAAGCTTTCTTT. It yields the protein CASSSLLPRMNTEAFF.

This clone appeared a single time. The CDR3 DNA follows: TGTGCCAGCAGTAGAGCAGGGGTAAACACTGAAGCTTTCTTT. Its translation is CASSRAGVNTEAFF. This rearrangement joins TRBV5-6 to TRBJ1-1; weak D call: TRBD1 (6 bases). Deletions cut 5 bases from V and 2 bases from J, with 13 bases between. CDR1 is SGHDT and CDR2 is YYEEEE in the germline V gene. CDR3 size: 14 residues. Filled out from reference TRBV5-6 and TRBJ1-1, the complete variable domain reads DAGVTQSPTHLIKTRGQQVTLRCSPKSGHDTVSWYQQALGQGPQFIFQYYEEEERQRGNFPDRFSGHQFPNYSSELNVNALLLGDSALYLCASSRAGVNTEAFFGQGTRLTVV.

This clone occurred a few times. CDR3 region: CASSVDAGGTNTGELFF. The CDR3, as DNA: TGTGCCAGCAGCGTAGATGCGGGGGGTACGAACACCGGGGAGCTGTTTTTT. This chain links TRBV9 with TRBJ2-2; TRBD2 matches 8 bases. From germline, CDR1 is SGDLS and CDR2 YYNGEE. CDR3 length: 17 residues. V trimming: 0 bases; J trimming: 0 bases; junction bases outside the gene matches: 4.